What follows describes a single T cell receptor (beta chain). V lost 2 bases and J lost 7; bases outside the gene matches: 6. CDR3 length equals 14 residues. Germline CDR1 is SGHNT and CDR2 is YYREEE (reference sequence). The data derive from a study of T cell changes during pregnancy in multiple sclerosis. Some clones are missing from TCRdb's copy, which holds only in-frame ones; the method was immunoSEQ multiplex PCR. The table has roughly 50,000 clones, around 92% seen once; the top ten hold about 0.25%. This sequence was found in a female donor with multiple sclerosis, enrolled in a pregnancy study. The chain combines TRBV5-4 with TRBJ1-2, with TRBD1 identical over 9 bases. The material was CD4+ T cells from peripheral blood mononuclear cells, obtained in the third trimester of pregnancy. The CDR3 reads CASSLTGTGLGYTF. The CDR3, as DNA: TGTGCCAGCAGCTTAACCGGGACAGGGCTTGGCTACACCTTC.